This T cell receptor beta chain was found in a study of shared clonotypes between healthy human individuals. Notes on the study in general: Since donors were few, the genetic and exposure-history diversity represented was limited.

Germline V gene data show CDR1 as MNHEY and CDR2 as SVGAGI. The CDR3 sequence is 13 residues long. V lost 3 bases to trimming and J lost 6 bases, with 12 bases between them. Assay: immunoSEQ multiplex PCR; the TCRdb copy retains only in-frame clones and omits some. The repertoire includes around 2.5 million clones, roughly 93% of them detected once, and approximately 0.35% sits in the top ten. About this clone itself: Its antigen is currently unknown.

The J gene is TRBJ2-7, the V gene TRBV6-5, with D perhaps TRBD2 (6 bases). Sequences were obtained from naive CD4+ T cells from PBMCs. Subset defined: CD45RA+ positively selected. The TCR originated in a man in his late teens or twenties in good health. Some clones in this sample may be carry-over from other donors' samples. The CDR3 sequence: CASSYRGGGEQYF. As DNA, the CDR3 is TGTGCCAGCAGTTATAGGGGAGGTGGCGAGCAGTACTTC.